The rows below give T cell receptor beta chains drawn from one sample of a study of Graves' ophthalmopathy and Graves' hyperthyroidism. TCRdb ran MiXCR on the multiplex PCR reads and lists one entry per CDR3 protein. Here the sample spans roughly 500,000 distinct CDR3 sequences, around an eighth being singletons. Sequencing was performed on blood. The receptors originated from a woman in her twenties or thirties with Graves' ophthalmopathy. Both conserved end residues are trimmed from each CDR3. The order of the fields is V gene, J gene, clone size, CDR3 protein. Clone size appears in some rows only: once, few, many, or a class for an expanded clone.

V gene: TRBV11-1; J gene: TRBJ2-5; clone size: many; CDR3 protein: ASSHMRSGRSVETQY
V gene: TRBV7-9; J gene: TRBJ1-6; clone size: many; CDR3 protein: ASSQWAIGSPLH
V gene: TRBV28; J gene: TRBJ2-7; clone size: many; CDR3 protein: ASSNRGYGEQY
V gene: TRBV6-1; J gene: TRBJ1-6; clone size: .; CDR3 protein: ASGGSPLH
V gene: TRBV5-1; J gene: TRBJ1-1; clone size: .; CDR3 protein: ASSLERLDRATEAF
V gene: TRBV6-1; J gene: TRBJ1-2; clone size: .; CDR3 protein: ASNQDREVPYT
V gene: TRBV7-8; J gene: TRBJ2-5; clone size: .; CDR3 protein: ASSRRGFETQY
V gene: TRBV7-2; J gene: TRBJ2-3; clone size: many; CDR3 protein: ASSQRLDQSTDTQY
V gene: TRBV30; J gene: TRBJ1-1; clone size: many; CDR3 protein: AWRGLAEAF
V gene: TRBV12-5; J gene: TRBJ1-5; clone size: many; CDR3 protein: ASGLEKYQPQH
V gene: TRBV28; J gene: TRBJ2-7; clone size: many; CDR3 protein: ASSPLAGVVYEQY